The subject of this entry is one TCR beta chain. This table comes from immunoSEQ multiplex PCR, and its TCRdb copy is limited to in-frame clones, with some not included. The top ten clones hold roughly 9.7% of a sample with tens of thousands of clones, less than 90% of them seen once. This sample was included in a study of control samples from healthy donors and cancer patients. Trimming left V 4 bases short and J 5 bases short, with 18 bases between. Germline V gene data show CDR1 as LNHDA and CDR2 as SQIVND (reference sequence). This CDR3 has 16 residues. The chain carries TRBV19 and TRBJ1-5; no clear D gene. This TCR came from a woman aged 45-65 years with colorectal cancer. The sequenced material came from PBMCs. The CDR3 nucleotides read TGTGCCAGTAGTACCACCGGGCCGCAGGCTGATCAGCCCCAGCATTTT. Translated, it gives CASSTTGPQADQPQHF.